The clone carrying this TCR beta chain was recorded only once. This entry is derived from a study of blood T cell repertoires in COVID-19. CDR1 and CDR2 from the germline V gene are MNHEY and SVGAGI. The CDR3 is made up of 14 amino acids. The ends were cut back, 7 bases at V and 6 bases at J, with 18 bases in the middle. Measured with immunoSEQ multiplex PCR; TCRdb has only the in-frame clones, and not every one. The table lists about 100,000 clones, 86% of them singletons. Sequencing used peripheral blood. This clonotype was obtained from a woman aged 55-70 years in a cohort sampled during active or convalescent COVID-19. V usage is TRBV6-5 and J usage is TRBJ1-1; D possibly corresponds to TRBD1 (5 bases). CDR3 residues: CASTRTAGGAEAFF. As DNA, the CDR3 is TGTGCCAGCACTAGGACCGCGGGAGGGGCTGAAGCTTTCTTT.